This T cell receptor (beta chain) is from a study of blood T cell repertoires in COVID-19. Profiling relied on immunoSEQ multiplex PCR, and the TCRdb table lists in-frame clones only, not all of them. The sample lists hundreds of thousands of clones, approximately 90% occurring once. Germline V gives CDR1 SGHRS, CDR2 YFSETQ. This CDR3 spans 17 amino acids. The J segment lost 3 bases and the V segment lost 0 bases, leaving 8 bases of the junction unmatched. Researchers sorted participants into cohorts using their self-reported clinical history. The specimen was PBMCs or T cells enriched from blood (not recorded which). The rearrangement links TRBV5-1 to TRBJ2-1; 8 bases agree with TRBD2. This clonotype was obtained from a man between 25 and 39 years old who had recovered from COVID-19. CDR3 in amino acids: CASSLASIAGIYNEQFF. CDR3 nucleotide sequence: TGCGCCAGCAGCTTGGCCTCGATAGCGGGAATCTACAATGAGCAGTTCTTC.